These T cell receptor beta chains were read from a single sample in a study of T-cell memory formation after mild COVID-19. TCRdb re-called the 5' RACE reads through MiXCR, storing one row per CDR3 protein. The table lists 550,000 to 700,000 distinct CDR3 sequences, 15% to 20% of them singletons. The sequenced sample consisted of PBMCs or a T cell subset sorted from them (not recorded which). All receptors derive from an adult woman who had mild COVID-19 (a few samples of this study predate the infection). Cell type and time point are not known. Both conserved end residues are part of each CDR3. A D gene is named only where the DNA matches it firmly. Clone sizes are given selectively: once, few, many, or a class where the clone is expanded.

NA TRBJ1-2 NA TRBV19 CASSGASNYGYTF TGTGCCAGTAGTGGTGCATCTAACTATGGCTACACCTTC
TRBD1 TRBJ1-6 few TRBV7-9 CASSLRDRGPNSPLHF TGTGCCAGCAGCTTAAGGGACAGGGGCCCAAATTCACCCCTCCACTTT
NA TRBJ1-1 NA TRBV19 CASSIVNWAGRTEAFF TGTGCCAGTAGTATAGTTAATTGGGCAGGGCGCACTGAAGCTTTCTTT
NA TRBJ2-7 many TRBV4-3 CASSQDGGSYEQYF TGCGCCAGCAGCCAAGATGGAGGCTCCTACGAGCAGTACTTC
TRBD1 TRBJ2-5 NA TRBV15 CATSRLGQQYQETQYF TGTGCCACCAGCAGATTGGGACAGCAGTACCAAGAGACCCAGTACTTC
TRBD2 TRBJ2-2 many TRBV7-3 CASSSGLGDTGELFF TGTGCCAGCAGCTCCGGACTAGGCGACACCGGGGAGCTGTTTTTT
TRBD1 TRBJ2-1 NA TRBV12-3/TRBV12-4 CASSSSPGTGLRDEQFF TGTGCCAGCAGCTCCAGTCCCGGGACAGGTTTAAGGGATGAGCAGTTCTTC
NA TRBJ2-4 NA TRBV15 CATSRDRGTIAKNIQYF TGTGCCACCAGCAGAGATAGGGGAACTATAGCCAAAAACATTCAGTACTTC
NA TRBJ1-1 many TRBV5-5 CASSLSGGSTEAFF TGTGCCAGCAGCTTGTCCGGGGGGAGCACTGAAGCTTTCTTT
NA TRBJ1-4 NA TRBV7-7 CASSLEKEGVRKNCFF NA
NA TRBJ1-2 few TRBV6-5 CASKRPGSYGYTF TGTGCCAGCAAGAGACCAGGTTCCTATGGCTACACCTTC
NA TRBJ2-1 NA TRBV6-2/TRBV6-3 CASEGQSYNEQFF TGTGCCAGCGAGGGCCAATCCTACAATGAGCAGTTCTTC
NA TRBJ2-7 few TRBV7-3 CASSLEGATSSYEQYF TGTGCCAGCAGCTTGGAAGGGGCCACGTCATCCTACGAGCAGTACTTC
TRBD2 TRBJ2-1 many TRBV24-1 CATSRTSGSMANEQFF TGTGCCACCAGTCGGACTAGCGGGAGTATGGCAAATGAGCAGTTCTTC
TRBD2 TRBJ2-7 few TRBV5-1 CASRASGEYEQYF TGCGCCAGCAGAGCTAGCGGGGAGTACGAGCAGTACTTC
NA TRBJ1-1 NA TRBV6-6 CASTRDQNTEAFF TGTGCCAGTACCCGGGACCAGAACACTGAAGCTTTCTTT
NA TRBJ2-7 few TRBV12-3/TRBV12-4 CASRDGVYEQYF TGTGCCAGCAGGGACGGAGTCTACGAGCAGTACTTC
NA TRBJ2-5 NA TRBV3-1 CASSQDRTGIKTQYF TGTGCCAGCAGCCAAGATAGAACAGGAATCAAGACCCAGTACTTC
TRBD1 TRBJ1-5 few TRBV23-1 CASSRLGQGSCQPQHF TGCGCCAGCAGTCGCCTGGGACAGGGAAGCTGCCAGCCCCAGCATTTT
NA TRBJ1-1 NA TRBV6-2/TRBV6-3 CASSQQWNTEAFF TGTGCCAGCAGCCAACAGTGGAACACTGAAGCTTTCTTT
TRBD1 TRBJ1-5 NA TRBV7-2 CASSFRDRVFQRCNQPQHF TGTGCCAGCAGCTTCCGGGACAGGGTTTTTCAAAGGTGCAATCAGCCCCAGCATTTT
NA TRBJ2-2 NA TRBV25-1 CASRQQGTGELFF TGTGCCAGCAGACAGCAGGGTACCGGGGAGCTGTTTTTT
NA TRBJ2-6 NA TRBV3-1 CASSPSGGGANVLTF TGTGCCAGCAGCCCCTCAGGGGGGGGGGCCAACGTCCTGACTTTC
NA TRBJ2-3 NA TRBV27 CASSRTNRPDTDTQYF TGTGCCAGCAGTCGAACGAATCGACCTGACACAGATACGCAGTATTTT
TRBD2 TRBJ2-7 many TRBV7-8 CASSSRRLAGLYEQYF TGTGCCAGCAGCTCCCGACGACTAGCGGGACTCTACGAGCAGTACTTC
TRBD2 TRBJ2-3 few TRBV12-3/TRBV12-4 CASSPKLAGGPWTDTQYF TGTGCCAGCAGTCCCAAACTAGCGGGAGGGCCCTGGACAGATACGCAGTATTTT
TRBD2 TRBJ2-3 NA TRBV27 CASISRLASTDTQYF TGTGCCAGCATCTCCAGACTAGCAAGCACAGATACGCAGTATTTT
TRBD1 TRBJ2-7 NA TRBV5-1 CASSLTQGNTYEQYF TGCGCCAGCAGCCTGACACAGGGGAACACCTACGAGCAGTACTTC
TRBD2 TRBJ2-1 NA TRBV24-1 CATSDRRTSGDPKYNEQFF TGTGCCACCAGTGACCGACGGACTAGCGGGGATCCAAAATACAATGAGCAGTTCTTC
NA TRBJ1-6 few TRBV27 CASTGGAYNSPLHF TGTGCCAGCACTGGGGGCGCCTATAATTCACCCCTCCACTTT
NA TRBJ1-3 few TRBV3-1 CASSVRESGNTIYF TGTGCCAGCTCCGTGCGGGAATCCGGAAACACCATATATTTT
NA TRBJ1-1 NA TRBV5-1 CASSLSLTIMNTEAFF TGCGCCAGCAGCTTGAGTTTGACAATAATGAACACTGAAGCTTTCTTT
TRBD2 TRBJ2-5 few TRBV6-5 CASSYRTSGRGYTETQYF TGTGCCAGCAGTTATAGGACTAGCGGGAGGGGATATACAGAGACCCAGTACTTC
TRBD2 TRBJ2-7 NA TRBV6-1 CASSASGRYEQYF TGTGCCAGCAGCGCTAGCGGGAGGTACGAGCAGTACTTC
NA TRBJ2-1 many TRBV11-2 CASSHSRHEQFF TGTGCCAGCTCACACTCGAGGCATGAGCAGTTCTTC
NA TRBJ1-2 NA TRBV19 CAIRPSGANYGYTF TGTGCCATCCGACCCAGCGGGGCTAACTATGGCTACACCTTC
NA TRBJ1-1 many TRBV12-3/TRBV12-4 CASSRQVSNTEAFF TGTGCCAGCAGCAGACAGGTCTCGAACACTGAAGCTTTCTTT
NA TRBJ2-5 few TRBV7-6 CASSSEPGEETQYF TGTGCCAGCAGCTCCGAACCAGGGGAGGAGACCCAGTACTTC
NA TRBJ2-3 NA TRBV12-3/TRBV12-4 CASSPYGEKTDTQYF TGTGCCAGCAGTCCCTACGGGGAAAAAACAGATACGCAGTATTTT
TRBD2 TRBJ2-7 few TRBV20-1 CSALSGRASYEQYF TGCAGTGCTCTGAGCGGGAGGGCCTCCTACGAGCAGTACTTC
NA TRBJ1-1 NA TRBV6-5 CASSYSSWGRGGAFF TGTGCCAGCAGTTACTCGAGTTGGGGGCGAGGAGGGGCTTTCTTT
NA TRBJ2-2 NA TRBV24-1 CATSAGWNTGELFF TGTGCCACCAGTGCGGGCTGGAACACCGGGGAGCTGTTTTTT
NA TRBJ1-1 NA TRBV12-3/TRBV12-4 CASTWTGGGTEAFF TGTGCCAGCACCTGGACGGGTGGAGGCACTGAAGCTTTCTTT
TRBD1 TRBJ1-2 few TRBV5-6 CASSLDRQGAYYGYTF TGTGCCAGCAGCTTGGATCGACAGGGGGCTTACTATGGCTACACCTTC
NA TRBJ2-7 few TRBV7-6 CASSFGETYEQYF TGTGCCAGCAGCTTTGGGGAGACCTACGAGCAGTACTTC
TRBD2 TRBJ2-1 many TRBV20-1 CSAPTGLARNEQFF TGCAGTGCTCCTACGGGACTAGCTCGCAATGAGCAGTTCTTC
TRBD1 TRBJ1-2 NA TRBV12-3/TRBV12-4 CASSDRVYGYTF TGTGCCAGCTCCGACAGGGTTTATGGCTACACCTTC
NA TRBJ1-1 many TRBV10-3 CAIRGGNTEAFF TGTGCCATCAGGGGGGGGAACACTGAAGCTTTCTTT